This T cell receptor (beta chain) was found in a study of shared clonotypes between healthy human individuals. Study outcomes and limitations: In general, naive subsets displayed greater estimated richness than memory subsets did. The generation probabilities recorded for non-shared clonotypes fell below those of clonotypes shared by all four donors.

The method was immunoSEQ multiplex PCR; TCRdb's version includes in-frame clones alone and lacks a portion of them. The data contain millions of clones, roughly 91% of them seen just once; the ten biggest clones take up 1.5% to 2%. About this clone itself: The target antigen is unknown.

Looked up from germline, CDR1 is MNHEY and CDR2 is SMNVEV (reference sequence). The CDR3 loop spans 10 amino acids. V lost 7 bases and J 8 bases, leaving 8 bases between the germline ends. Terminally differentiated effector memory CD45RA+ cells were left out of the naive CD8 fraction, which was CD45RO-negative and positively selected for CCR7. The receptor was derived from a man aged 18 to 29 in good health. Some clones in this sample may be carry-over from other donors' samples. The sequenced sample was naive CD8+ T cells from PBMCs. J is TRBJ1-1 and V is TRBV27; possible D gene TRBD1, 5 bases. The CDR3 here is CASMGREAFF. Written as DNA, the CDR3 is TGTGCCAGCATGGGACGGGAAGCTTTCTTT.